The 15 T cell receptor beta chains listed next were all sequenced from one sample in a study of blood T cell repertoires in COVID-19. Using immunoSEQ multiplex PCR, the repertoire was profiled, and TCRdb retains in-frame clones only, with some absent. The data contain 250,000 to 400,000 clones, around 89% of them singletons. Sequenced: peripheral blood. The origin of the receptors is a woman between 25 and 40 years old with COVID-19, enrolled during active disease.

The chain has TRBV24-1 and TRBJ1-5; D gene unclear. From germline, CDR1 is KGHDR and CDR2 SFDVKD. V was cut by 3 bases and J by 4 bases, with 3 bases left in between. This CDR3 spans 12 amino acids. Here the CDR3 reads CATSDHNQPQHF. In DNA form, the CDR3 reads TGTGCCACCAGTGATCATAATCAGCCCCAGCATTTT.

The chain couples TRBV2 to TRBJ2-2; TRBD2 might be the D (6 bases). V was cut by 6 bases and J by 4 bases, with 12 bases left in between. Per germline, CDR1 SNHLY and CDR2 FYNNEI. This CDR3 has 14 amino acids. Written as DNA, the CDR3 is TGTGCCAGCAGGAGTCGGGACTTCACCGGGGAGCTGTTTTTT. Amino acid sequence: CASRSRDFTGELFF.

This chain joins TRBV10-3 and TRBJ2-1; D possibly corresponds to TRBD1 (5 bases). Germline CDR1 and CDR2: ENHRY and SYGVKD. Trimming pared 10 bases from V and 1 base from J, leaving 14 bases between. CDR3 length: 14 amino acids. DNA of the CDR3: TGTGCCACGAGACCGGCAGGGTCCTACAATGAGCAGTTCTTC. It codes for CATRPAGSYNEQFF.

J is TRBJ1-6 and V is TRBV2, with 7 bases matching TRBD1. The germline V gene has CDR1 SNHLY and CDR2 FYNNEI. After removal of 6 bases from V and 7 bases from J, the junction contained 9 bases not matched to a gene. This CDR3 has 15 amino acids. CDR3 nucleotide sequence: TGTGCCAGCAGAGCCGGACAGGCCAGGAATTCACCCCTCCACTTT. Protein: CASRAGQARNSPLHF.

J is TRBJ1-2 and V is TRBV6-1; 7 bases are a match to TRBD1. The CDR3 covers 16 residues. CDR1 MNHNS and CDR2 SASEGT come from the germline V gene. V gave up 1 base and J gave up 0 bases; unmatched junction bases: 5. CDR3 region: CASSEVWQGANYGYTF. The CDR3 coding sequence is TGTGCCAGCAGTGAAGTGTGGCAGGGGGCTAACTATGGCTACACCTTC.

The chain joins TRBV27 to TRBJ1-5; weak D call: TRBD1 (6 bases). Trimming removed 2 bases from V and 5 bases from J, with 10 bases in between. CDR1 and CDR2 from the germline V gene are MNHEY and SMNVEV (reference sequence). This CDR3 is built from 14 residues. The CDR3 sequence is CASSLGAGDQPQHF. The CDR3 DNA follows: TGTGCCAGCAGTTTAGGGGCAGGGGATCAGCCCCAGCATTTT.

The chain joins TRBV27 to TRBJ2-3; weak D call: TRBD1 (5 bases). The length of the CDR3 is 13 residues. Germline-derived CDR1 and CDR2 are MNHEY and SMNVEV (reference sequence). Trimming cost V 2 bases and J 5 bases, with 8 bases left between them. The CDR3 DNA is TGTGCCAGCAGTTTAAGGCAGGGAGATACGCAGTATTTT. Residues: CASSLRQGDTQYF.

This clone showed up just a few times. The chain joins TRBV7-8 to TRBJ2-5; possibly TRBD1 for D (6 bases). The ends were cut back, 6 bases at V and 9 bases at J, with 17 bases in the middle. This CDR3 is 13 amino acids long. Germline lookup yields CDR1 SGHVS and CDR2 FQNEAQ. The CDR3 DNA reads as TGTGCCAGCAGTACCCCTGGGGGACATTCCCAGTACTTC. Translating it yields CASSTPGGHSQYF.

This chain links TRBV19 with TRBJ1-4; D is ambiguous. CDR3 length: 14 residues. V was trimmed by 6 bases and J by 0 bases, leaving 8 bases between them. Germline values: CDR1 LNHDA, CDR2 SQIVND (reference sequence). CDR3 nucleotide sequence: TGTGCCAGTAGCCGAGAAGCAACTAATGAAAAACTGTTTTTT. It encodes CASSREATNEKLFF.

This chain uses TRBV2 with TRBJ2-2, with D maybe TRBD1 (6 bases). V was trimmed by 8 bases and J by 4 bases, leaving 17 bases between them. The CDR3 covers 15 residues. Germline lookup yields CDR1 SNHLY and CDR2 FYNNEI. The CDR3 is CASDPAAGATGELFF. CDR3 coding DNA: TGTGCCAGCGATCCTGCGGCAGGGGCCACCGGGGAGCTGTTTTTT.

This chain uses TRBV7-8 with TRBJ2-3; 7 bases are shared with TRBD2. Germline trimming cut 2 bases from V and 7 bases from J; bases unmatched to any gene: 15. The CDR3 contains 17 residues. The germline gives CDR1 SGHVS, CDR2 FQNEAQ. CDR3 protein: CASSLSGTILKPNTQYF. As DNA, the CDR3 is TGTGCCAGCAGCTTATCCGGGACTATACTAAAACCGAATACGCAGTATTTT. Full variable domain (rest looked up from reference TRBV7-8 and TRBJ2-3): GAGVSQSPRYKVAKRGQDVALRCDPISGHVSLFWYQQALGQGPEFLTYFQNEAQLDKSGLPSDRFFAERPEGSVSTLKIQRTQQEDSAVYLCASSLSGTILKPNTQYFGPGTRLTVL.

V and J are TRBV6-1 and TRBJ1-4; no definite D call. Trimming cost V 2 bases and J 10 bases, with 11 bases left between them. Germline V lookup: CDR1 MNHNS, CDR2 SASEGT. CDR3 size: 13 residues. The CDR3 region has the DNA TGTGCCAGCAGTGAATACGAGGGCGGAAAACTGTTTTTT. Its protein is CASSEYEGGKLFF.

This clone was picked up a small number of times. The chain recombines TRBV28 with TRBJ1-2, with D hard to call. The V end lost 2 bases, the J end lost 2 bases, and 6 bases lay between the germline ends. This CDR3 is built from 13 residues. CDR1 MDHEN and CDR2 SYDVKM come from the germline V gene. CDR3 DNA: TGTGCCAGCAGTTTACGGGTCAACTATGGCTACACCTTC. Translating gives CASSLRVNYGYTF.

DNA of the CDR3: TGTGCCAGCAGCCTACAGTTAAGGGGGCCCGATGAGCAGTTCTTC. Protein product: CASSLQLRGPDEQFF. The chain employs TRBV7-8 and TRBJ2-1; 7 bases are a match to TRBD1. V was clipped by 5 bases and J by 8 bases; unmatched bases: 12. Germline CDR1 reads SGHVS; CDR2 reads FQNEAQ. This CDR3 is 15 amino acids long.

The chain has TRBV4-2 and TRBJ2-1, with TRBD2 identical over 9 bases. The CDR3 has 16 amino acids. V lost 3 bases, J lost 7 bases, and 10 bases stayed unmatched. Germline V gene data show CDR1 as LGHNA and CDR2 as YNFKEQ. CDR3 DNA sequence: TGTGCCAGCAGCCACATAGAGGCGGGGGGGGAAAATGAGCAGTTCTTC. Its translation: CASSHIEAGGENEQFF.